Included here is one TCR beta chain sequence, with context. This sample was included in a study of blood T cell repertoires in COVID-19. In the original workflow: Amplification with reference gene primers provided the estimates of nucleated cell counts. Generated by immunoSEQ multiplex PCR, the TCRdb table keeps only in-frame clones and is missing some. The V and J calls and clone size are taken from that table; D and trimming were inferred from the DNA. The repertoire includes over 200,000 clones, over 75% of them detected once, and around 5.1% sits in the top ten. The receptor was derived from a human donor in a cohort sampled during active COVID-19. Sequenced: peripheral blood.

Here the CDR3 reads CASSDSGRDYEQYF. The CDR3 DNA reads TGTGCCAGCAGTGATAGCGGGAGAGATTACGAGCAGTACTTC. The V call is TRBV6-6, the J call TRBJ2-7, with 9 nucleotides matching TRBD2. The CDR3 length is 14 residues. V was clipped by 5 bases and J by 4 bases; unmatched bases: 6. Germline loops: CDR1 MNHNY, CDR2 SVGAGI (reference sequence).